The T cell receptor beta chain under discussion was sequenced for a study of OX40 agonist ivuxolimab in advanced cancers. Overall study context: Three patients showed partial responses: one hepatocellular carcinoma and two cutaneous melanoma cases. The study, taken as a whole, reports: At doses 0.1 to 3.0 mg/kg, CD4+ and CD8+ clones expanded.

This clone was observed a single time. Its target is unknown. Repertoires were generated with immunoSEQ multiplex PCR, while TCRdb's copy carries only in-frame clones and drops some. Of roughly 50,000 clones listed, more than 85% are singletons. Autoimmune disease history or systemic immunosuppression was exclusionary. This clonotype was sampled from an adult with an advanced solid tumor such as melanoma, head and neck, liver or kidney cancer. The sequences come from CD4+ or CD8+ T cells sorted from blood, collected in a trial of the OX40 agonist ivuxolimab.

The CDR3 nucleotides are TGTGCCAGCAGCTTAGGACAGGGGATGAACACTGAAGCTTTCTTT. Translated, it gives CASSLGQGMNTEAFF. The chain carries TRBV7-9 and TRBJ1-1; 8 positions agree with TRBD1. This CDR3 is built from 15 residues. Germline V gene sequence: CDR1 SEHNR, CDR2 FQNEAQ (reference sequence). The J segment lost 0 bases and the V segment lost 1 base, leaving 1 base of the junction unmatched.